The next 6 T cell receptor beta chains were all read from a single sample in a study of CD8+ T cells in alopecia areata. Sample treatment: oral pan-JAK inhibitor, 5-10 mg twice daily. The authors extracted RNA and reverse transcribed it into cDNA as the sequencing template. Generated by immunoSEQ multiplex PCR, the TCRdb table keeps only in-frame clones and is missing some. This table has about 290,000 clones, roughly 64% appearing once. The sequenced sample was CD4+ T cells sorted from blood, obtained at week 24, from a patient treated with tofacitinib. These receptor sequences come from a human donor with alopecia areata.

The chain links TRBV27 to TRBJ1-2; 7 positions match TRBD1. Germline V gene data show CDR1 as MNHEY and CDR2 as SMNVEV (reference sequence). The CDR3 is 13 amino acids. Germline trimming cut 5 bases from V and 4 bases from J; bases unmatched to any gene: 4. Here the CDR3 DNA reads TGTGCCAGCAGTCCCAGGGGGGGCTATGGCTACACCTTC. Translated, it gives CASSPRGGYGYTF.

The count of this clone is one. The chain has TRBV7-2 and TRBJ2-7; D is ambiguous. Trimming took 5 bases from V and 9 from J, leaving 14 bases between them. Germline V CDR1 and CDR2: SGHTA, FQGNSA. The CDR3 spans 12 residues. The DNA of the CDR3 is TGTGCCAGCAGCCCGGGTATTACGTGGCAGTACTTC. Its protein is CASSPGITWQYF.

There are a few counts of this clone. One junction end does not reproduce the germline sequence, and a read error may be involved. The chain recombines TRBV2 with TRBJ2-1; 11 positions match TRBD2. The germline V gene encodes CDR1 SNHLY and CDR2 FYNNEI. The CDR3 totals 16 residues. This chain's CDR3 is CASSGAGLAGGPSQIF. In nucleotides, the CDR3 is TGTGCCAGCAGTGGCGCCGGCCTAGCGGGAGGACCCTCCCAGATCTTC.

The J gene is TRBJ2-3, the V gene TRBV7-2; maybe TRBD2 (6 bases). This CDR3 region has 12 residues. Germline V CDR1 and CDR2: SGHTA, FQGNSA. Trimming removed 9 bases from V and 6 bases from J, with 13 bases in between. DNA of the CDR3: TGTGCCAGGGGGGACTGGCCGGATACGCAGTATTTT. Encoded protein: CARGDWPDTQYF.

V gene TRBV7-6 combines with J gene TRBJ2-5; possibly TRBD1 for D (5 bases). This CDR3 comprises 13 residues. Between the trimmed V and J ends, which lost 6 bases and 4 bases, there was a span of 12 bases. Germline CDR1 SGHVS, CDR2 FNYEAQ. The CDR3 spells CASSSNQGETQYF. Written as DNA, the CDR3 is TGTGCCAGCAGTTCCAATCAGGGAGAGACCCAGTACTTC. The complete variable domain, with remaining parts taken from reference TRBV7-6 and TRBJ2-5, reads GAGVSQSPRYKVTKRGQDVALRCDPISGHVSLYWYRQALGQGPEFLTYFNYEAQQDKSGLPNDRFSAERPEGSISTLTIQRTEQRDSAMYRCASSSNQGETQYFGPGTRLLVL.

The V gene is TRBV10-3, the J gene TRBJ2-1; a weak D match, TRBD2 (8 bases). Between the trimmed V and J ends, which lost 5 bases and 7 bases, there was a span of 18 bases. CDR1 and CDR2 from the germline V gene are ENHRY and SYGVKD. This CDR3 is 15 amino acids long. The CDR3 DNA is TGTGCCATCAGTTCCCGGGAGGGGGCGCGGAATGAGCAGTTCTTC. As protein: CAISSREGARNEQFF.